Each of the 20 T cell receptor beta chains below was sequenced from the same sample in a study of monozygotic twins with inflammatory bowel disease. TCRdb reprocessed the 5' RACE reads; each CDR3 protein has one entry and no DNA is given. The table for this sample gives 170,000 or so distinct CDR3 sequences. The sample was blood. The receptors were gathered from a human donor with ulcerative colitis or Crohn's disease, or a healthy co-twin of an affected twin (not recorded which).

The rearrangement uses TRBV6-5 and TRBJ2-5. Germline V CDR1 and CDR2: MNHEY, SVGAGI. This CDR3 has 15 amino acids. Here the CDR3 reads CASSYSRHPQETQYF.

The V call is TRBV7-2, the J call TRBJ2-5; the TCRdb D gene call, TRBD2, has no DNA to confirm it. The length of the CDR3 is 12 residues. Germline CDR1 is SGHTA and CDR2 is FQGNSA. CDR3 protein: CASSPLTETQYF.

This chain links TRBV12-3 or TRBV12-4 with TRBJ1-3; TCRdb picks TRBD1, but there is no DNA to check that call. This CDR3 has 16 residues. The CDR3 loop reads CASSLRDVRSGNTIYF.

J is TRBJ2-3 and V is TRBV30; the D gene TCRdb calls, TRBD1, cannot be checked with no DNA. Germline V gene sequence: CDR1 GTSNPN, CDR2 SVGIG (reference sequence). The CDR3 runs to 14 residues. The chain's CDR3 is CAWMTGVLTDTQYF. Supplemented by reference TRBV30 and TRBJ2-3, the full variable domain reads SQTIHQWPATLVQPVGSPLSLECTVEGTSNPNLYWYRQAAGRGLQLLFYSVGIGQISSEVPQNLSASRPQDRQFILSSKKLLLSDSGFYLCAWMTGVLTDTQYFGPGTRLTVL.

The chain links TRBV30 to TRBJ2-7; the D call from TCRdb, TRBD1, cannot be confirmed without DNA. The germline CDR1 and CDR2 sequences are GTSNPN and SVGIG (reference sequence). The CDR3 is made up of 13 amino acids. Here the CDR3 reads CAWTTDRWGEQYF.

This rearrangement joins TRBV7-2 to TRBJ2-1; lacking DNA, the TRBD1 call made by TCRdb goes unchecked. This CDR3 has 14 amino acids. Germline CDR1 SGHTA, CDR2 FQGNSA. CDR3: CASSSLGLNNEQFF.

J is TRBJ2-3 and V is TRBV4-3; TCRdb indicates TRBD1, and absent DNA this call remains unverified. This CDR3 is 15 amino acids long. Germline CDR1 reads LGHNA; CDR2 reads YSLEER. The CDR3 loop is CASSQGTRGVDTQYF.

The genes are TRBV5-1 and TRBJ2-2; without DNA, the TCRdb call of TRBD1 cannot be checked. Germline loops: CDR1 SGHRS, CDR2 YFSETQ. The CDR3 covers 15 residues. CDR3 sequence: CASSLTGGYPGELFF.

V is TRBV30 and J is TRBJ1-2; the TRBD1 assignment by TCRdb is unverifiable without DNA. The CDR3 is made up of 15 amino acids. The germline CDR1 and CDR2 sequences are GTSNPN and SVGIG (reference sequence). The CDR3 is CAWSVGGINYYGYTF.

This rearrangement joins TRBV4-3 to TRBJ2-1; absent DNA, TCRdb's TRBD1 call cannot be checked. Germline CDR1 is LGHNA and CDR2 is YSLEER. The CDR3 length is 16 residues. CDR3 sequence reads: CASSQDRGSSYNEQFF.

The V gene is TRBV29-1, the J gene TRBJ2-3. The germline CDR1 and CDR2 sequences are SQVTM and ANQGSEA. The length of the CDR3 is 13 residues. The CDR3 spells CSVASSLGDTQYF.

The chain joins TRBV7-8 to TRBJ1-3; the D gene TCRdb calls, TRBD1, cannot be checked with no DNA. Germline-derived CDR1 and CDR2 are SGHVS and FQNEAQ. CDR3 length equals 15 residues. The CDR3 is CASRNRGSSGNTIYF. Full variable domain (remainder filled in from reference TRBV7-8 and TRBJ1-3): GAGVSQSPRYKVAKRGQDVALRCDPISGHVSLFWYQQALGQGPEFLTYFQNEAQLDKSGLPSDRFFAERPEGSVSTLKIQRTQQEDSAVYLCASRNRGSSGNTIYFGEGSWLTVV.

V usage is TRBV11-2 and J usage is TRBJ2-2; TCRdb names TRBD2, which stays unverified in the absence of DNA. Germline loops: CDR1 SGHAT, CDR2 FQNNGV. This CDR3 has 15 amino acids. This CDR3 reads CASSLGLAGLGELFF.

The chain couples TRBV6-6 to TRBJ2-7; checking the TCRdb D call of TRBD1 is not possible without DNA. Germline V lookup: CDR1 MNHNY, CDR2 SVGAGI (reference sequence). The CDR3 sequence is 12 residues long. CDR3 sequence reads: CASSTTGIEQYF.

J is TRBJ2-7 and V is TRBV20-1. CDR3 length: 16 residues. Germline V lookup: CDR1 DFQATT, CDR2 SNEGSKA (reference sequence). The CDR3 sequence: CSARDLDGGGFYEQYF.

J is TRBJ2-7 and V is TRBV4-1; lacking DNA, the TRBD1 call made by TCRdb goes unchecked. This CDR3 has 15 amino acids. CDR1 and CDR2 from the germline V gene are MGHRA and YSYEKL. This CDR3 reads CASSQDEAGTYEQYF.

The chain couples TRBV20-1 to TRBJ2-7. This CDR3 contains 12 residues. The V gene's germline CDR1 is DFQATT and CDR2 SNEGSKA (reference sequence). CDR3: CSARAGPYEQYF.

The rearrangement joins TRBV10-2 to TRBJ2-1; TCRdb calls TRBD1, which cannot be checked without DNA. This CDR3 spans 12 amino acids. The V gene's germline CDR1 is WSHSY and CDR2 SAAADI. The CDR3 here is CASSQTENEQFF.

This CDR3 reads CAITGQGSTDTQYF. The rearrangement uses TRBV10-3 and TRBJ2-3; TCRdb outputs TRBD1, but without DNA this stays unchecked. Per germline, CDR1 ENHRY and CDR2 SYGVKD. This CDR3 contains 14 residues.

The chain joins TRBV3-1 to TRBJ1-1; no DNA is available, so the TRBD1 call from TCRdb remains unchecked. The CDR3 runs 18 residues. Germline V CDR1 and CDR2: LGHDT, YNNKEL (reference sequence). The CDR3 sequence is CASSQEVRWDRKNTEAFF.